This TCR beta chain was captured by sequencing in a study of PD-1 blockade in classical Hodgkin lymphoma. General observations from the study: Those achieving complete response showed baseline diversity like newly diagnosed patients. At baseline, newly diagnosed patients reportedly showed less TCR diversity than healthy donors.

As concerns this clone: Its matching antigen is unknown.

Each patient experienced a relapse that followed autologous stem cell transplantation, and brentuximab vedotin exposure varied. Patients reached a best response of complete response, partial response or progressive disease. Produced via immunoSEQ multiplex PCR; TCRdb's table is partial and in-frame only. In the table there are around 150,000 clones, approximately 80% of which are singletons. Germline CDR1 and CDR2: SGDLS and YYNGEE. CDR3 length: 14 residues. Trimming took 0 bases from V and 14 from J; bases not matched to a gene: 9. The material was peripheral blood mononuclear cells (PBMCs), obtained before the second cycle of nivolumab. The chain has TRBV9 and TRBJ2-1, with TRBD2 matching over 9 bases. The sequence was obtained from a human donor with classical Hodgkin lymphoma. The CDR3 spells CASSVDLRGGLEFF. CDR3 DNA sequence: TGTGCCAGCAGCGTAGACTTGCGGGGGGGCTTAGAGTTCTTC.